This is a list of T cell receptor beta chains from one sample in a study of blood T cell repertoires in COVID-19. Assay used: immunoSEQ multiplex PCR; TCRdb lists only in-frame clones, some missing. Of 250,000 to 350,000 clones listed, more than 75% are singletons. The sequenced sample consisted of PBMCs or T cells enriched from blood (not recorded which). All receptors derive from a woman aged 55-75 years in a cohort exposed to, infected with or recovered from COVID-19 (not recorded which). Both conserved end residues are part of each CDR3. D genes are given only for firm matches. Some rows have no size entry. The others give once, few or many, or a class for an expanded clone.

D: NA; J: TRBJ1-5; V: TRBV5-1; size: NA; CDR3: CASSPAGSSNQPQHF; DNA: TGCGCCAGCAGCCCGGCGGGGAGTAGCAATCAGCCCCAGCATTTT
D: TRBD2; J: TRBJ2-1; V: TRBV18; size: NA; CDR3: CASSLRTSGYNEQFF; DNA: TGTGCCAGCTCACTCCGGACTAGCGGCTACAATGAGCAGTTCTTC
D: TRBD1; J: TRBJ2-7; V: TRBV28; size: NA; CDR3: CASSRGTVSYEQYF; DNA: TGTGCCAGCAGCCGTGGGACAGTCTCCTACGAGCAGTACTTC
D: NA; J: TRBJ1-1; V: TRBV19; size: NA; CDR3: CASSRGLNTEAFF; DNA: TGTGCCAGTTCGCGGGGGTTGAACACTGAAGCTTTCTTT
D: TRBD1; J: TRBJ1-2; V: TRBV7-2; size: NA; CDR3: CASSSGTGGYTEYTF; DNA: TGTGCCAGCAGCTCAGGGACAGGGGGCTATACAGAATACACCTTC
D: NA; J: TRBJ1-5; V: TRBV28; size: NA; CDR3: CASSLPSNQPQHF; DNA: TGTGCCAGCAGTTTACCAAGCAATCAGCCCCAGCATTTT
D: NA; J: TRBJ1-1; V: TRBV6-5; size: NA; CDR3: CASSYLRGTEAFF; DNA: TGTGCCAGCAGTTACTTGCGGGGGACTGAAGCTTTCTTT
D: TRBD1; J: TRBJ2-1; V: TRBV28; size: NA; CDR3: CASNSGTGGYNEQFF; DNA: TGTGCCAGCAACTCGGGGACAGGGGGCTACAATGAGCAGTTCTTC
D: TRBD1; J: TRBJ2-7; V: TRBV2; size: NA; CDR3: CASRAEPGQGYEQYF; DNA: TGTGCCAGCAGAGCCGAACCGGGACAGGGGTACGAGCAGTACTTC
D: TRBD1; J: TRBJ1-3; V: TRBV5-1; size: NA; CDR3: CASSLQPGTGVSGNTIYF; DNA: TGCGCCAGCAGCTTACAACCCGGGACAGGGGTCTCTGGAAACACCATATATTTT
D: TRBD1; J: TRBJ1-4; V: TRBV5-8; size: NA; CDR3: CASSDRGAATNEKLFF; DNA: TGTGCCAGCAGCGACAGGGGGGCTGCAACTAATGAAAAACTGTTTTTT
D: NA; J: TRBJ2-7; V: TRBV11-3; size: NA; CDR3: CASRKQGKAYEQYF; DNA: TGTGCCAGCAGGAAACAGGGTAAGGCCTACGAGCAGTACTTC
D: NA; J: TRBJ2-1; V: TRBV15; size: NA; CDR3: CATAGSGGNEQFF; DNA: TGTGCCACCGCAGGGAGTGGAGGGAATGAGCAGTTCTTC
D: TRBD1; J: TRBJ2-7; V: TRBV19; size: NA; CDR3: CASSIGTGDEQYF; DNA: TGTGCCAGTAGTATCGGGACAGGGGACGAGCAGTACTTC
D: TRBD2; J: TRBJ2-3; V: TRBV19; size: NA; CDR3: CASNGLAGDGTDTQYF; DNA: TGTGCCAGTAACGGACTAGCGGGAGATGGTACAGATACGCAGTATTTT
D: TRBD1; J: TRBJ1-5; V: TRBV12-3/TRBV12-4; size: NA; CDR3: CASTQGASQPQHF; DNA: TGTGCCAGCACCCAGGGGGCAAGTCAGCCCCAGCATTTT
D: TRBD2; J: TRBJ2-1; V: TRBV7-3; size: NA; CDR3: CASSLLGGDYNEQFF; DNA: TGTGCCAGCAGCTTACTGGGAGGGGATTACAATGAGCAGTTCTTC
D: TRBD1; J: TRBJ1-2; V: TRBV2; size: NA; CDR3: CASNSDRDRVGGYTF; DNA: TGTGCCAGCAACTCAGACCGGGACAGGGTGGGTGGCTACACCTTC
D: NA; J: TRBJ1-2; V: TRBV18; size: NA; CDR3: CASNSDRDYGYTF; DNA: TGTGCCAGCAACTCGGACAGAGACTATGGCTACACCTTC
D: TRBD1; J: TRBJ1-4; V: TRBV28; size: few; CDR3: CASSFWDSQLFF; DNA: TGTGCCAGCAGTTTCTGGGACAGCCAACTGTTTTTT
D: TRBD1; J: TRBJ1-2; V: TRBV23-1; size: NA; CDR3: CASSQGRQGAGYGYTF; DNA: TGCGCCAGCAGTCAGGGAAGACAGGGGGCTGGCTATGGCTACACCTTC
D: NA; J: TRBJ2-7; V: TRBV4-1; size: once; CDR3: CASSQVEGRWNEQYF; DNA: TGCGCCAGCAGCCAAGTAGAGGGTCGGTGGAACGAGCAGTACTTC
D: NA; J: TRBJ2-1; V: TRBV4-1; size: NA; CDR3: CASSQPRESSYNEQFF; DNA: TGCGCCAGCAGCCAACCCCGGGAGTCCTCCTACAATGAGCAGTTCTTC
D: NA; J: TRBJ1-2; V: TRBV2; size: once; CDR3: CASRSGGGFYGYTF; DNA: TGTGCCAGCAGGTCTGGGGGGGGATTCTATGGCTACACCTTC
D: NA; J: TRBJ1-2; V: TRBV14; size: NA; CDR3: CASSQGSRAGRGGYTF; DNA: TGTGCCAGCAGCCAAGGCTCCAGGGCGGGGCGGGGCGGCTACACCTTC
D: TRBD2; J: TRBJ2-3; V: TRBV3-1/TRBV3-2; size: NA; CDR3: CASSQDIGRGTDTQYF; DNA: TGTGCCAGCAGCCAAGATATCGGGAGGGGCACAGATACGCAGTATTTT
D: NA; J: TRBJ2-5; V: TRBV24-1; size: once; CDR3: CATSTPTGRETQYF; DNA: TGTGCCACCAGTACCCCGACAGGGCGGGAAACCCAGTACTTC
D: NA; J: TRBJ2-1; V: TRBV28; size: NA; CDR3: CASKVLGSSYNEQFF; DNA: TGTGCCAGCAAAGTCTTAGGGAGCTCCTACAATGAGCAGTTCTTC
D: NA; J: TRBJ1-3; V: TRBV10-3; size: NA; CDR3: CAIGESASGNTIYF; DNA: TGTGCCATCGGGGAGAGTGCGTCTGGAAACACCATATATTTT
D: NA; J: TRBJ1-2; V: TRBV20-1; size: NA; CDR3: CSAERGSGYTF; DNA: TGCAGTGCTGAGAGGGGGTCTGGCTACACCTTC
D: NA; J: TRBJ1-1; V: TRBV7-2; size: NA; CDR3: CASRSYGGGNTEAFF; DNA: TGTGCCAGCAGATCTTATGGGGGGGGAAACACTGAAGCTTTCTTT
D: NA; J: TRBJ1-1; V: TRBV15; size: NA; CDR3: CATSTQSGRQGAFF; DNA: TGTGCCACCAGCACGCAGAGCGGTAGGCAGGGGGCTTTCTTT